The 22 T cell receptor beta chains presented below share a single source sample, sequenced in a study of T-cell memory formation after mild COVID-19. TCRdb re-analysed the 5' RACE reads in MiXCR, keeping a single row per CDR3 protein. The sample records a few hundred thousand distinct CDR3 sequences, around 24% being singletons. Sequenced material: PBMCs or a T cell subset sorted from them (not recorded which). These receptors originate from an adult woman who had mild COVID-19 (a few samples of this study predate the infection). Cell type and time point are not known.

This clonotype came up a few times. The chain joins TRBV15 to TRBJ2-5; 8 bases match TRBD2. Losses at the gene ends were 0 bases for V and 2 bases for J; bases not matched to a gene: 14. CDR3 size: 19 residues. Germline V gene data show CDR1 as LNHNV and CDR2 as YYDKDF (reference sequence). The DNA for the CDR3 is TGTGCCACCAGCAGAGATCCCCTAGGGAGCGGGGGTCCACAAGAGACCCAGTACTTC. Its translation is CATSRDPLGSGGPQETQYF.

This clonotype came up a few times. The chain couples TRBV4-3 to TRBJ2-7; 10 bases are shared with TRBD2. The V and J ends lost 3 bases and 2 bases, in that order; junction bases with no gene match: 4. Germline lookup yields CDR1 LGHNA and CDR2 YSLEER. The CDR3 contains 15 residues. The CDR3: CASSHRTSGAYEQYF. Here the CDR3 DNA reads TGCGCCAGCAGCCACCGGACTAGCGGAGCCTACGAGCAGTACTTC.

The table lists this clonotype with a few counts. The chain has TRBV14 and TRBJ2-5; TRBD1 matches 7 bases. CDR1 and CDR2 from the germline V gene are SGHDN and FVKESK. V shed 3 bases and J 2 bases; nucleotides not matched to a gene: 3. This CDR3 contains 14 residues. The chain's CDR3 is CASSHNRGQETQYF. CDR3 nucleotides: TGTGCCAGCAGCCATAACAGGGGTCAAGAGACCCAGTACTTC.

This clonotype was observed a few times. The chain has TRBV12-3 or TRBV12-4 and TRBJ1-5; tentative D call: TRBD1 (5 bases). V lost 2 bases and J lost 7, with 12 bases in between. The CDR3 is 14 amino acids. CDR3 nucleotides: TGTGCCAGCAGTTTACGGGGACCGCGGCAGCCCCAGCATTTT. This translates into CASSLRGPRQPQHF.

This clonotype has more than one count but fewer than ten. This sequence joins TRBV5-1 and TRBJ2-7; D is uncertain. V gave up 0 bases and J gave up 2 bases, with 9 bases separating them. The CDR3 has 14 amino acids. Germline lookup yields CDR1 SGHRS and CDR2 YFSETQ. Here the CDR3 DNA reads TGCGCCAGCAGCTTGGGAGCAGACACCTACGAGCAGTACTTC. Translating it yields CASSLGADTYEQYF.

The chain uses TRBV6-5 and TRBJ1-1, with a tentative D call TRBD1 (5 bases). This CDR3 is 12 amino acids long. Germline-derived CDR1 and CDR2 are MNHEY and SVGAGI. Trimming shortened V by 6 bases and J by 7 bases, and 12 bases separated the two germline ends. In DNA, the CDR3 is TGTGCCAGCAGCCCTCCAGGGTATGAAGCTTTCTTT. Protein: CASSPPGYEAFF.

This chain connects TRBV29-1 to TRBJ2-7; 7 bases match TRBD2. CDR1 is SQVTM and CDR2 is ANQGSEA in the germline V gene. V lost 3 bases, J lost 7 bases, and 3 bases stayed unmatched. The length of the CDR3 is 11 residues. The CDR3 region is CSVEAAGEQYF. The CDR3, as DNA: TGCAGCGTTGAGGCAGCGGGGGAGCAGTACTTC.

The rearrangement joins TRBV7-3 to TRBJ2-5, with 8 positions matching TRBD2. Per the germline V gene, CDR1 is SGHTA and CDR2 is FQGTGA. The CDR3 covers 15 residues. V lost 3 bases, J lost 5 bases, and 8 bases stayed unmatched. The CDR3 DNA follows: TGTGCCAGCAGCTTTAACGGACTAGCTGATGAGACCCAGTACTTC. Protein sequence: CASSFNGLADETQYF.

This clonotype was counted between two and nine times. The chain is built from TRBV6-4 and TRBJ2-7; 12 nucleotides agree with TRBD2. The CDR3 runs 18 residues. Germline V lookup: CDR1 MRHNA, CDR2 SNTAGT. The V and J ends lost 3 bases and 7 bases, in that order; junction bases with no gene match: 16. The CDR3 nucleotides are TGTGCCAGCAGTGATCCCGAAAAGAGACTAGCGGGAGTGCAAGAGCAGTACTTC. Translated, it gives CASSDPEKRLAGVQEQYF.

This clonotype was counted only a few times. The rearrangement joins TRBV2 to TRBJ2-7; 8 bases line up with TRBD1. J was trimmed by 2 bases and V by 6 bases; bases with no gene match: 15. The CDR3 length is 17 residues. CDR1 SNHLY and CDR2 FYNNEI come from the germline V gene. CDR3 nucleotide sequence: TGTGCCAGCAGCCCCACTGGGACAGGTCATATAGCCTACGAGCAGTACTTC. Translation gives CASSPTGTGHIAYEQYF.

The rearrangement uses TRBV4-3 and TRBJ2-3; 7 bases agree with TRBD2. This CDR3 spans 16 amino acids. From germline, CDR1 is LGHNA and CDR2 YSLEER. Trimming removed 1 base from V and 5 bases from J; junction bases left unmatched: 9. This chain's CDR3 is CASSQGEGGPRDTQYF. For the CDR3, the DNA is TGCGCCAGCAGCCAAGGCGAGGGAGGGCCAAGAGATACGCAGTATTTT.

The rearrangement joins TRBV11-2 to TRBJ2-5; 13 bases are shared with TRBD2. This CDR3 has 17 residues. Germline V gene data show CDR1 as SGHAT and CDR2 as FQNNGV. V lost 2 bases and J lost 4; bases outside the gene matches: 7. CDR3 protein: CASSLRSWTSGRETQYF. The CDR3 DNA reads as TGTGCCAGCAGCTTACGATCGTGGACTAGCGGGAGAGAGACCCAGTACTTC.

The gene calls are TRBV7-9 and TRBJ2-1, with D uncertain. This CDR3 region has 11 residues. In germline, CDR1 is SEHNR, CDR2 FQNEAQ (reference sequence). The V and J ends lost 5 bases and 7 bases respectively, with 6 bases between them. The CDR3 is CASSGTNEQFF. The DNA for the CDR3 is TGTGCCAGCAGCGGTACTAATGAGCAGTTCTTC.

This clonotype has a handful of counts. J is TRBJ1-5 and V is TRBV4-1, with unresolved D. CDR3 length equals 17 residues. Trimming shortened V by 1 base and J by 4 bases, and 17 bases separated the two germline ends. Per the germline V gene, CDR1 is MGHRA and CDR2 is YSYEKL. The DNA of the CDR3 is TGCGCCAGCAGCCAAGCTCTGCCTAAGGGAGGTAATCAGCCCCAGCATTTT. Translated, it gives CASSQALPKGGNQPQHF.

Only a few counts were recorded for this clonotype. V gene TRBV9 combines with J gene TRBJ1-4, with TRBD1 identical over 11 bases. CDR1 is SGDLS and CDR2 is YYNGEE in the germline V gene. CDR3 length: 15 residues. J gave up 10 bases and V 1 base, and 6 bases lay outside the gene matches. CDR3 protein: CASSVTGQGEGKLFF. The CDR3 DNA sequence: TGTGCCAGCAGCGTAACGGGACAGGGGGAGGGAAAACTGTTTTTT.

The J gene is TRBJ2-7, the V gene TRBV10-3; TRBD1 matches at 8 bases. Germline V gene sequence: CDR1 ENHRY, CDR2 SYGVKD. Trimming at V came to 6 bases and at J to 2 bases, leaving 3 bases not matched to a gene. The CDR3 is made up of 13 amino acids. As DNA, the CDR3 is TGTGCCATCAGCTCGACAGGGGCCTACGAGCAGTACTTC. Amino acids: CAISSTGAYEQYF.

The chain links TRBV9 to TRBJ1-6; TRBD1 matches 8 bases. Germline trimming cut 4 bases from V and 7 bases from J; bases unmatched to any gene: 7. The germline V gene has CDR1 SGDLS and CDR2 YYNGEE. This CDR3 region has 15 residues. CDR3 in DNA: TGTGCCAGCAGCCCTCGGACAGGGTACAATTCACCCCTCCACTTT. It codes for CASSPRTGYNSPLHF.

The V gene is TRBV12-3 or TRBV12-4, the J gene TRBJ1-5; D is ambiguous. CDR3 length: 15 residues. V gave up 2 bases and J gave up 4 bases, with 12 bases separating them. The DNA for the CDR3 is TGTGCCAGCAGTTTAAGGTTAGGGCGGAATCAGCCCCAGCATTTT. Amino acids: CASSLRLGRNQPQHF.

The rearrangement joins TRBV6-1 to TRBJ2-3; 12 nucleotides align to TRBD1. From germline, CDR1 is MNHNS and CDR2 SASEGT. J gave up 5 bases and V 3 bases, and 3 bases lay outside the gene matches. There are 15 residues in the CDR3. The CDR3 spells CASSEGQGAIDTQYF. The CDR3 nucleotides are TGTGCCAGCAGTGAGGGACAGGGGGCCATAGATACGCAGTATTTT.

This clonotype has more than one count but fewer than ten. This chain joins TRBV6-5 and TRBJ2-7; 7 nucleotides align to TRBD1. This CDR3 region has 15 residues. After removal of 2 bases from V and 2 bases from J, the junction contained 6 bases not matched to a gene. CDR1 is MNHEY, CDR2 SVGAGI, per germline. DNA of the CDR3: TGTGCCAGCAGTTACGTCGGACAGGTTACCTACGAGCAGTACTTC. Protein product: CASSYVGQVTYEQYF.

The CDR3 protein is CASSVTPGSGEKLFF. The CDR3 region has the DNA TGCGCCAGCAGCGTGACCCCGGGGTCGGGGGAAAAACTGTTTTTT. This chain joins TRBV5-1 and TRBJ1-4; D is uncertain. The CDR3 runs 15 residues. Germline V gene data show CDR1 as SGHRS and CDR2 as YFSETQ. V was clipped by 4 bases and J by 8 bases, with 18 bases between them.

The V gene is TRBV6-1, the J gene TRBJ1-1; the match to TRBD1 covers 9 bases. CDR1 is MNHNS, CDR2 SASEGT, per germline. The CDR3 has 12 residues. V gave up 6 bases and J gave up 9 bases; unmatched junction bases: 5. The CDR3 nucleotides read TGTGCCAGCAGACAGGGACAGGGAAAAGCTTTCTTT. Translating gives CASRQGQGKAFF.